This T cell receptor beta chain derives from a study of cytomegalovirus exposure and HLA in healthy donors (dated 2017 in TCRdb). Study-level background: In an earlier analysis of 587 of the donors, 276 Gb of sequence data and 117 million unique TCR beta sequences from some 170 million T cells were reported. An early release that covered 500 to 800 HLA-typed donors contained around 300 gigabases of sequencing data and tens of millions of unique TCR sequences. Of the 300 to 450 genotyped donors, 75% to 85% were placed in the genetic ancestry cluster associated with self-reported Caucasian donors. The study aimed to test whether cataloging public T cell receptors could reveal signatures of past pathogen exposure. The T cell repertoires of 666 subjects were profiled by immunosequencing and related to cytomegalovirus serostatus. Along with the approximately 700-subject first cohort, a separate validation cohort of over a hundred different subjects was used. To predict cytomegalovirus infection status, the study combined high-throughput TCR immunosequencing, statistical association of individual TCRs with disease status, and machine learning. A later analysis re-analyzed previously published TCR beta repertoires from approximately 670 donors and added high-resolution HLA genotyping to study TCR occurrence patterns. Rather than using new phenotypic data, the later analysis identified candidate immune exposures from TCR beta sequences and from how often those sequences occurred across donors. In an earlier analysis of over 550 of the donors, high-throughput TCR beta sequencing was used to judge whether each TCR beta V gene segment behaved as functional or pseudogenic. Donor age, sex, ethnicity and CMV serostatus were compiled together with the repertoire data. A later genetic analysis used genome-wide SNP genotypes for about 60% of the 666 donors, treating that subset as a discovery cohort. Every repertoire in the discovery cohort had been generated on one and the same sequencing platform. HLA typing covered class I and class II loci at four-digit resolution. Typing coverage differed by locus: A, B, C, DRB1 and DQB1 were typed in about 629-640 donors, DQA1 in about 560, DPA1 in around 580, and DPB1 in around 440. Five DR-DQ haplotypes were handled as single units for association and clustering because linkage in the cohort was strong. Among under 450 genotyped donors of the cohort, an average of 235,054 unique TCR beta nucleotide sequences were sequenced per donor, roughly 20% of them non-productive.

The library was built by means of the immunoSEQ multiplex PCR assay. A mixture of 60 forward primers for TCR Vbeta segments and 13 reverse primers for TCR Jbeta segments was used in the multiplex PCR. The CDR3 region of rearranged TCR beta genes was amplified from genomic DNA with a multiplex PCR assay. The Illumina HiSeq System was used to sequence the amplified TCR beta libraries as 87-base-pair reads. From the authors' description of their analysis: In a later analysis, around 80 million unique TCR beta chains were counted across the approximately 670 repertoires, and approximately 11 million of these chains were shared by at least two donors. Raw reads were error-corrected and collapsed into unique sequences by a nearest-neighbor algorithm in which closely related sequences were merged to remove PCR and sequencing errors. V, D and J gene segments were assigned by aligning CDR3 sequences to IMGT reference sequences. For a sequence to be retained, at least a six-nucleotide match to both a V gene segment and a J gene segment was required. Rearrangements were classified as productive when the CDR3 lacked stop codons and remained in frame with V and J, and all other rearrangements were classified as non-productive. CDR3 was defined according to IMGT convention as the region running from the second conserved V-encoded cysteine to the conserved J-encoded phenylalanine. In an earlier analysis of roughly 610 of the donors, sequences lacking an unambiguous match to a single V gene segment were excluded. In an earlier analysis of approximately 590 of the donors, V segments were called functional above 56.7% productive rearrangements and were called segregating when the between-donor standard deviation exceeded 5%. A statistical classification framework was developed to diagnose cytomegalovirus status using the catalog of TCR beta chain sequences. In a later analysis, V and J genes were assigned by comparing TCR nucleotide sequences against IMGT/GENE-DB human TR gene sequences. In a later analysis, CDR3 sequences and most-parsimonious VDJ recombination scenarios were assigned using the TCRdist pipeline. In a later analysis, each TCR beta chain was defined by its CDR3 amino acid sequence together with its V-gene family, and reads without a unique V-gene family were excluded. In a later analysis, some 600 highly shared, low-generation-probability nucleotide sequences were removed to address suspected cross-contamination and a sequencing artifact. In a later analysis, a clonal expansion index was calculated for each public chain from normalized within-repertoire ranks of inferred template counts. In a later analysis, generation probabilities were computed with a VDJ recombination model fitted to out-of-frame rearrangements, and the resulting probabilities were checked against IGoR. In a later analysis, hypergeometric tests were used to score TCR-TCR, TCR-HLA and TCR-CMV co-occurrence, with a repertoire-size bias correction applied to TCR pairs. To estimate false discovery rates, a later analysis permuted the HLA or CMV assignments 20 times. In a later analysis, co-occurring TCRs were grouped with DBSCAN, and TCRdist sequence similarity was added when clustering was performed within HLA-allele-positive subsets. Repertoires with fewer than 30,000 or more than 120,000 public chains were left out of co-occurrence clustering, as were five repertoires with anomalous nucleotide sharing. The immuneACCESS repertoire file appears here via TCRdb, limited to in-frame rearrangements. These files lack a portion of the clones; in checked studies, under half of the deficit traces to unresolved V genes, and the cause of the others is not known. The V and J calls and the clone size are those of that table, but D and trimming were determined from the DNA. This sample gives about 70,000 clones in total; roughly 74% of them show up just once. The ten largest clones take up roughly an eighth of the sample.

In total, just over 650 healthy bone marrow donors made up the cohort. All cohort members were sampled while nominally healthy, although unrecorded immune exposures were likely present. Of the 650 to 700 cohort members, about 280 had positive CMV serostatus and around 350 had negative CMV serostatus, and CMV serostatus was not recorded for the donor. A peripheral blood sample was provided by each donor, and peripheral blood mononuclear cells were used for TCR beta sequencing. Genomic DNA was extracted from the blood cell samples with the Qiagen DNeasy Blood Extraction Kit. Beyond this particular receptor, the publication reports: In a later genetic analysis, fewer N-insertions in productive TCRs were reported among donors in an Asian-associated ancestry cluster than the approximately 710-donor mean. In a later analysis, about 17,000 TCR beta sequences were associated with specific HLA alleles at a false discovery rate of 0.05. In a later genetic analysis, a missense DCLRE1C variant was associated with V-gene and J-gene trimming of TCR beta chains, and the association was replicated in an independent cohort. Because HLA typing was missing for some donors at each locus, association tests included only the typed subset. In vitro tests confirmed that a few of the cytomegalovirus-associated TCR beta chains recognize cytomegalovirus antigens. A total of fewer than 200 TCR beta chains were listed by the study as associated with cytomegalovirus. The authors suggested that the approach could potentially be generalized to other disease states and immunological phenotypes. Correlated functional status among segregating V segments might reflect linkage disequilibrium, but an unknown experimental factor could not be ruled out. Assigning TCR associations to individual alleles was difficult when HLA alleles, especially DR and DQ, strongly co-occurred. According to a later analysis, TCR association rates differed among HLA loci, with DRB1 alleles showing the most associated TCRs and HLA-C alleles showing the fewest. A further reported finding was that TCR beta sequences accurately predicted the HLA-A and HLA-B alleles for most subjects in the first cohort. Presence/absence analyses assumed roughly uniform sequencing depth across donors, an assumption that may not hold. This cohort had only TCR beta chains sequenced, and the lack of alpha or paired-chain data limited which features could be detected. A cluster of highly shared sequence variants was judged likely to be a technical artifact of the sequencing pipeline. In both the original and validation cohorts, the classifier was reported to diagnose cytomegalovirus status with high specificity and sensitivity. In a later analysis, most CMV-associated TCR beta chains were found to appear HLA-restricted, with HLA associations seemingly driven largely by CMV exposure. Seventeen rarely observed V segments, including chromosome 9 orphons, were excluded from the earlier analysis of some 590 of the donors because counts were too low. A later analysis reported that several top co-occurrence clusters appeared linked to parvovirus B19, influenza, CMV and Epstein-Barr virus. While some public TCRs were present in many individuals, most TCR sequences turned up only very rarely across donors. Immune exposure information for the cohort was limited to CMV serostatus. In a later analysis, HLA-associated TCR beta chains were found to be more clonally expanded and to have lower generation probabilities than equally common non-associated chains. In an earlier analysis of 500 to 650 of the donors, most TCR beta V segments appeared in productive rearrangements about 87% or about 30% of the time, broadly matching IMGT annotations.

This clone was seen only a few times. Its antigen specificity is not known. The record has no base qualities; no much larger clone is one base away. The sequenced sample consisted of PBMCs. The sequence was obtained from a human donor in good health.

The CDR3 is CASSQLTGGTTDTQYF. The nucleotide sequence is TGCGCCAGCAGCCAACTAACAGGGGGGACTACAGATACGCAGTATTTT. The chain is assembled from TRBV4-1 and TRBJ2-3, with 8 middle bases fitting TRBD1. Trimming accounts for 2 bases at V and 3 bases at J, while the number of junction bases matched to no gene is 7. The CDR3 spans 16 residues, from the cysteine through the phenylalanine. Of all the DNA, just the CDR3 is kept, 48 bases in frame from base 1. CDR1 and CDR2 are read off the germline V gene as MGHRA and YSYEKL.